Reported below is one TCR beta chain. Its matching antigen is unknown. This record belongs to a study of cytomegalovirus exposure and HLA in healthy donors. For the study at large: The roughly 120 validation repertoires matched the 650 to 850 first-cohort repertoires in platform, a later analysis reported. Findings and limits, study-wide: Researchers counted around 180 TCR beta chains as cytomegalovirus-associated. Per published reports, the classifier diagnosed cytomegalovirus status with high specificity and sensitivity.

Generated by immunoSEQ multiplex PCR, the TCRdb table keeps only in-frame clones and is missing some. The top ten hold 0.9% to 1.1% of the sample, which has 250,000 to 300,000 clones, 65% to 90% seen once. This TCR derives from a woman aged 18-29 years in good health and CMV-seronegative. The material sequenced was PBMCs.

CDR3 region: CASSLQGQETQYF. The CDR3, as DNA: TGCGCCAGCAGCCTACAGGGTCAAGAGACCCAGTACTTC. V and J are TRBV5-1 and TRBJ2-5; tentatively, D is TRBD1 (6 bases). With 4 bases removed from V and 2 bases from J, the gap between germline ends came to 9 bases. The CDR3 runs 13 residues. The germline V gene encodes CDR1 SGHRS and CDR2 YFSETQ.